These 23 T cell receptor beta chains share one sample of origin, sequenced in a study of identical twins. TCRdb fed the 5' RACE reads into MiXCR, producing one record per CDR3 protein. The data contain about 660,000 distinct CDR3 sequences, under 9% of them singletons. These data also featured in a second study, about yellow fever vaccine responses in identical twins.

Specimen: PBMCs. The origin of the receptors is a woman between 18 and 29 years old in good health.

In this sample, this clonotype turned up a few times. J is TRBJ2-7 and V is TRBV7-9, with TRBD1 matching 7 bases. The CDR3 is 16 residues long. Germline assignment: CDR1 SEHNR and CDR2 FQNEAQ (reference sequence). V dropped 0 bases and J dropped 1; count of bases not matched to a gene: 6. The CDR3 loop is CASSLAGARGSYEQYF. The DNA of the CDR3 is TGTGCCAGCAGCTTAGCTGGGGCCAGGGGGTCCTACGAGCAGTACTTC.

This clonotype was recorded many times. The J gene is TRBJ2-1, the V gene TRBV18; D may be TRBD2 (5 bases). Trimming pared 3 bases from V and 0 bases from J, leaving 15 bases between. CDR1 and CDR2 (germline): KGHSH, LQKENI. This CDR3 spans 17 amino acids. The CDR3 loop reads CASSPRGPASSYNEQFF. In DNA, the CDR3 is TGTGCCAGCTCACCCCGGGGTCCTGCAAGCTCCTACAATGAGCAGTTCTTC.

This clonotype was seen many times. This chain links TRBV12-3 or TRBV12-4 with TRBJ2-2; 7 bases are a match to TRBD2. The CDR3 spans 15 residues. V shed 3 bases and J 3 bases; nucleotides not matched to a gene: 4. As DNA, the CDR3 is TGTGCCAGCAGTTTCCCAGGGAGGGACACCGGGGAGCTGTTTTTT. Protein product: CASSFPGRDTGELFF.

The chain has TRBV10-3 and TRBJ2-2; 9 bases are shared with TRBD2. The CDR3 consists of 17 residues. CDR1 is ENHRY, CDR2 SYGVKD, per germline. V lost 3 bases to trimming and J lost 3 bases; unmatched junction nucleotides: 8. The CDR3 spells CAISDLPTSGHTGELFF. For the CDR3, the DNA is TGTGCCATCAGTGATCTCCCAACTAGCGGGCACACCGGGGAGCTGTTTTTT.

This clonotype was counted only a few times. The rearrangement uses TRBV20-1 and TRBJ2-1, with 8 positions matching TRBD2. This CDR3 is built from 15 residues. Germline assignment: CDR1 DFQATT and CDR2 SNEGSKA (reference sequence). V was clipped by 3 bases and J by 6 bases; unmatched bases: 10. Here the CDR3 DNA reads TGCAGTGCTAGGATCCGGGGACTAGTATCCAATGAGCAGTTCTTC. Its translation: CSARIRGLVSNEQFF.

The chain is built from TRBV3-1 and TRBJ2-1; 14 bases map to TRBD2. Germline lookup yields CDR1 LGHDT and CDR2 YNNKEL (reference sequence). The CDR3 totals 19 residues. The J segment lost 3 bases and the V segment lost 11 bases, leaving 18 bases of the junction unmatched. Here the CDR3 DNA reads TGTGCCTTCAGCTCGGAAGGGACTAGCGGGAGAGGGGGCTACAATGAGCAGTTCTTC. Amino acids: CAFSSEGTSGRGGYNEQFF.

This clonotype was counted at least ten times. The V call is TRBV7-8, the J call TRBJ2-7; 7 bases map to TRBD2. Trimming took 2 bases from V and 0 from J; bases not matched to a gene: 4. The CDR3 length is 15 residues. The germline V gene encodes CDR1 SGHVS and CDR2 FQNEAQ. As DNA, the CDR3 is TGTGCCAGCAGCTTACTGGGGGGGAGCTCCTACGAGCAGTACTTC. This translates into CASSLLGGSSYEQYF. The complete variable domain, with remaining parts taken from reference TRBV7-8 and TRBJ2-7, reads GAGVSQSPRYKVAKRGQDVALRCDPISGHVSLFWYQQALGQGPEFLTYFQNEAQLDKSGLPSDRFFAERPEGSVSTLKIQRTQQEDSAVYLCASSLLGGSSYEQYFGPGTRLTVT.

In this sample, this clonotype turned up a few times. The gene calls are TRBV7-2 and TRBJ2-4; D is undetermined. There are 14 residues in the CDR3. Germline assignment: CDR1 SGHTA and CDR2 FQGNSA. Trimming cost V 8 bases and J 0 bases, with 11 bases left between them. The CDR3 loop is CASGPRGAKNIQYF. The CDR3 coding sequence is TGTGCCAGCGGACCGCGCGGAGCCAAAAACATTCAGTACTTC.

In its sample, this clonotype was seen many times. The V gene is TRBV29-1, the J gene TRBJ2-1, with D perhaps TRBD1 or TRBD2 (5 bases each). Germline V CDR1 and CDR2: SQVTM, ANQGSEA. The length of the CDR3 is 13 residues. The CDR3 coding sequence is TGCAGTTTATCAGGGAGCTCCTACAATGAGCAGTTCTTC. Amino acid sequence: CSLSGSSYNEQFF.

The genes are TRBV3-1 and TRBJ2-3, with D unclear. Deletions cut 1 base from V and 8 bases from J, with 10 bases between. The CDR3 spans 13 residues. Germline CDR1 LGHDT, CDR2 YNNKEL (reference sequence). The CDR3, as DNA: TGTGCCAGCAGCCAAGGGGTAGCCTCTACGCAGTATTTT. This gives the protein CASSQGVASTQYF.

The chain uses TRBV20-1 and TRBJ2-1; D remains unclear. Per the germline V gene, CDR1 is DFQATT and CDR2 is SNEGSKA (reference sequence). The V end was cut by 3 bases, the J end by 6 bases, with 18 bases between. CDR3 length: 15 amino acids. CDR3 loop: CSARLGSQLANEQFF. DNA of the CDR3: TGCAGTGCTAGGCTCGGGTCCCAATTGGCCAATGAGCAGTTCTTC.

In this sample, this clonotype turned up a few times. V and J are TRBV20-1 and TRBJ2-1; D may be TRBD1 (6 bases). CDR1 is DFQATT, CDR2 SNEGSKA, per germline (reference sequence). Trimming pared 0 bases from V and 2 bases from J, leaving 11 bases between. This CDR3 is built from 15 residues. CDR3 in amino acids: CSARDSRGPYNEQFF. CDR3 in DNA: TGCAGTGCTAGAGATAGCAGGGGTCCCTACAATGAGCAGTTCTTC.

This chain links TRBV6-1 with TRBJ2-2, with 10 bases matching TRBD1. The V gene end was trimmed by 7 bases and the J gene end by 4 bases; junction bases not matched to a gene: 3. Germline V gene data show CDR1 as MNHNS and CDR2 as SASEGT. The CDR3 spans 14 residues. DNA of the CDR3: TGTGCCAGCATCAGGACAGGGGGCACCGGGGAGCTGTTTTTT. It encodes CASIRTGGTGELFF.

The CDR3 is CASSLRRVGLSPQTQYF. In DNA form, the CDR3 reads TGTGCCAGCAGCTTGAGGAGGGTGGGTCTCTCACCCCAGACCCAGTACTTC. The gene calls are TRBV7-2 and TRBJ2-5; D is perhaps TRBD2 (6 bases). From germline, CDR1 is SGHTA and CDR2 FQGNSA. The CDR3 covers 17 residues. The V end lost 3 bases, the J end lost 6 bases, and 23 bases lay between the germline ends. Full variable domain (missing parts from reference TRBV7-2 and TRBJ2-5): GAGVSQSPSNKVTEKGKDVELRCDPISGHTALYWYRQSLGQGLEFLIYFQGNSAPDKSGLPSDRFSAERTGGSVSTLTIQRTQQEDSAVYLCASSLRRVGLSPQTQYFGPGTRLLVL.

The CDR3 spells CSAATGSSYNEQFF. DNA of the CDR3: TGCAGTGCTGCCACTGGGAGCTCCTACAATGAGCAGTTCTTC. The chain links TRBV20-1 to TRBJ2-1; D may be TRBD2 (5 bases). V lost 5 bases to trimming and J lost 0 bases, with 11 bases between them. The CDR3 loop spans 14 amino acids. The germline V gene has CDR1 DFQATT and CDR2 SNEGSKA (reference sequence).

Many counts were recorded for this clonotype. The rearrangement links TRBV7-9 to TRBJ2-5; TRBD2 aligns across 8 bases. There are 14 residues in the CDR3. V shed 5 bases and J 4 bases; nucleotides not matched to a gene: 6. Germline V gene data show CDR1 as SEHNR and CDR2 as FQNEAQ (reference sequence). CDR3 in amino acids: CASSPGLAVETQYF. For the CDR3, the DNA is TGTGCCAGCAGCCCCGGACTAGCAGTAGAGACCCAGTACTTC.

On this clonotype: The junction departs from germline at one end; a sequencing error may be responsible. This rearrangement joins TRBV7-2 to TRBJ2-2, with D possibly TRBD2 on 5 matching bases. The length of the CDR3 is 15 residues. CDR1 SGHTA and CDR2 FQGNSA come from the germline V gene. The CDR3 region has the DNA TGTGCCAGCAGCTTGAGGGCTCCGAACACCGAGGAGCTGTTTTTT. Amino acids: CASSLRAPNTEELFF. Variable domain in full (rest from reference TRBV7-2 and TRBJ2-2): GAGVSQSPSNKVTEKGKDVELRCDPISGHTALYWYRQSLGQGLEFLIYFQGNSAPDKSGLPSDRFSAERTGGSVSTLTIQRTQQEDSAVYLCASSLRAPNTEELFFGEGSRLTVL.

The CDR3 coding sequence is TGTGCCAGCGGGCTGGGGGGAGATACGCAGTATTTT. Translated, it gives CASGLGGDTQYF. The chain employs TRBV27 and TRBJ2-3, with D tentatively TRBD2 (6 bases). CDR1 and CDR2 (germline): MNHEY, SMNVEV (reference sequence). Deletions cut 8 bases from V and 5 bases from J, with 11 bases between. CDR3 length equals 12 residues.

Concerning this clonotype: One end of the junction varies from germline; a read error may be responsible. The chain recombines TRBV28 with TRBJ2-1; D remains ambiguous. Germline CDR1 reads MDHEN; CDR2 reads SYDVKM. CDR3 length equals 12 residues. CDR3 coding DNA: TGTGCCAGCAGTTCAAACTACAATGAGCGGTTCTTC. Its translation: CASSSNYNERFF. The full variable domain, with the rest looked up from reference TRBV28 and TRBJ2-1, is DVKVTQSSRYLVKRTGEKVFLECVQDMDHENMFWYRQDPGLGLRLIYFSYDVKMKEKGDIPEGYSVSREKKERFSLILESASTNQTSMYLCASSSNYNERFFGPGTRLTVL.

In this sample, this clonotype turned up once. V is TRBV24-1 and J is TRBJ2-3; D might be TRBD1 (5 bases). Germline V gene data show CDR1 as KGHDR and CDR2 as SFDVKD. V gave up 3 bases and J gave up 0 bases, with 15 bases separating them. This CDR3 contains 17 residues. The CDR3 reads CATSDMAGASSTDTQYF. Here the CDR3 DNA reads TGTGCCACCAGTGATATGGCTGGGGCCTCTAGCACAGATACGCAGTATTTT.

This chain uses TRBV15 with TRBJ2-3; TRBD2 agrees at 8 bases. The CDR3 contains 18 residues. CDR1 LNHNV and CDR2 YYDKDF come from the germline V gene (reference sequence). J gave up 5 bases and V 2 bases, and 15 bases lay outside the gene matches. The CDR3: CATSRPPTSAREGDTQYF. DNA for the CDR3: TGTGCCACCAGCAGACCCCCTACTAGCGCCCGGGAGGGAGATACGCAGTATTTT.

There are many counts of this clonotype. The CDR3 here is CAISETLGAFVWQYF. The CDR3 nucleotides are TGTGCCATCAGTGAGACCCTCGGCGCGTTCGTGTGGCAGTACTTC. The gene calls are TRBV10-3 and TRBJ2-7; D gene unclear. CDR3 length equals 15 residues. Between the trimmed V and J ends, which lost 2 bases and 9 bases, there was a span of 20 bases. Germline V gene lookup returns CDR1 ENHRY and CDR2 SYGVKD.

In this sample, this clonotype turned up a few times. The rearrangement links TRBV15 to TRBJ2-1; 7 nucleotides align to TRBD1. CDR3 size: 14 residues. V dropped 7 bases and J dropped 7; count of bases not matched to a gene: 10. Germline CDR1 reads LNHNV; CDR2 reads YYDKDF (reference sequence). CDR3 loop: CATKRRGLGNEQFF. The CDR3 nucleotides read TGTGCCACCAAGCGAAGGGGGCTAGGGAATGAGCAGTTCTTC. The full variable domain, its missing parts supplied by reference TRBV15 and TRBJ2-1, is DAMVIQNPRYQVTQFGKPVTLSCSQTLNHNVMYWYQQKSSQAPKLLFHYYDKDFNNEADTPDNFQSRRPNTSFCFLDIRSPGLGDTAMYLCATKRRGLGNEQFFGPGTRLTVL.